This TCR beta chain was captured in a study of shared clonotypes between healthy human individuals (dated by TCRdb to the early 2020s). Some background on the complete study: The cohort included three men and a couple of women between 18 and 49 years of age. Per donor, three plates each were used for CD4 naive and CD4 memory, two for CD8 naive, and one for CD8 memory. The study deeply sequenced blood TCR repertoires of 5 or 6 healthy adults to estimate repertoire size and the extent of clonotype sharing between individuals. To increase sequencing depth and limit assay-specific biases, TCR repertoire library preparation and sequencing were carried out by different laboratories using diverse techniques. Per donor, leukapheresis produced somewhere between about 0.94 and 9 billion PBMCs. Overall study outcomes, separate from this receptor: Sampling was restricted to blood, and TCR repertoires in tissues likely differ from the TCR repertoires found in blood. Because the study included only a small number of donors, the genetic and exposure-history diversity represented was limited. Estimated clonotype richness was generally larger for naive than for memory subsets. Roughly 5% of naive CD4, roughly 3.6% of naive CD8, about 2.1% of memory CD4, and about 0.4% of memory CD8 clonotypes were shared across a few donors. Based on pairwise subsampling, the degree of clonotype sharing among donors was expected to be affected by sequencing depth. Rarefaction of sorted-subset datasets indicated incomplete sequencing despite the large sequencing depth. Clonotypes shared by all four sorted-subset donors showed higher generation probabilities than non-shared clonotypes.

CD8 naive samples were CD45RO-negative cells positively selected for CCR7, giving a CD45RA+CCR7+ population that excluded TemRA cells. Donors were healthy HIV-negative adults with no recently reported acute infections or vaccinations. Every donor was a Caucasian adult residing in Nashville, Tennessee, USA. Blood was collected by leukapheresis, and PBMCs were isolated by Ficoll-Histopaque density gradient centrifugation and then cryopreserved in liquid nitrogen vapor phase. Analytical flow cytometry was used to check the purity and quantity of each magnetically sorted T cell population. Each sorted fraction had its genomic DNA isolated and then quantified by UV absorbance on a Nanodrop 2000c. Using the deep immunoSEQ assay, multiplex PCR amplified TCR CDR3 regions from genomic DNA. For each cell subset, the extracted genomic DNA was distributed evenly across all wells of several immunoSEQ 96-well plates, and each plate served as one replicate. For sorted subsets, each replicate PCR was loaded with 200 to 250 ng genomic DNA, equivalent to approximately 27,000 T cell genomes. Purified libraries were quantified with a Qubit 3.0 fluorometer, sized on a Bioanalyzer 2100, and re-quantified with the KAPA Library Quantification kit. Every immunoSEQ 96-well plate was sequenced on a separate single-read 150-cycle Illumina NextSeq 550 flow cell. Turning to the authors' computational methods: Because the immunoSEQ output included only junctional sequences and no quality scores, the filtering could not be the same as the filtering used for full-length reads. Sequences were annotated with PyIR, a Python wrapper for IgBLAST v1.9, and V/J genes and CDR3 were assigned using IMGT germline references. Reads with weak V/J assignments (E-value above 1e-6), missing CDR3, stop codons, out-of-frame junctions, or ambiguous translated residues were removed. V3J clonotypes were defined as sequences sharing an identical inferred V gene, J gene, and CDR3 amino acid sequence. Percentage overlap between repertoires was computed as shared unique clonotypes divided by the size of the smaller repertoire. Richness of each repertoire was evaluated using RTK rarefaction, the Chao1 estimator, and Recon v2.1 estimates of unobserved clonotypes. Generation probabilities were computed with OLGA for all TCRbeta clonotypes obtained by the gDNA method from several donors. TCRdb stores this immuneACCESS table with in-frame sequences only. Part of the clones is absent; in the studies checked, under half of the shortfall reflects unresolved V genes, and no reason is known for the rest. V and J calls plus clone size are reproduced from that table; the DNA served to infer D and trimming. Counted in this sample were 1.5 million to 2.5 million clones; about 95% of them appeared once. The biggest ten clones account for approximately 1.2% of the sample.

Remarks on this clone: It lacks a known antigen. Per-nucleotide qualities are absent, and no much larger clonotype sits a single base away.

The germline V gene (reference sequence) provides CDR1 MNHEY and CDR2 SMNVEV. V is trimmed back by 3 bases and J by 6 bases, and the junction contains 7 bases that no gene match accounts for. Measured from the cysteine to the phenylalanine, the CDR3 is 14 residues long. Just the 42-base CDR3 DNA is kept, in frame starting at base 1. The chain was built from TRBV27 and TRBJ2-5; 7 of the junction bases match TRBD1. Sequencing was done on a sample of naive CD8+ T cells sorted from blood. What this sample's cell subset or site label stands for: CD45RA+CCR7+. The sequence was obtained from a man younger than 35 in good health. The base sequence is TGTGCCAGCAGTTTGGTAGGGGGCGATAAGACCCAGTACTTC. Translated, this is CASSLVGGDKTQYF.